The sequence of this T cell receptor beta chain was determined in a study of blood T cell repertoires in COVID-19. CDR3 length equals 14 residues. The germline V gene has CDR1 ENHRY and CDR2 SYGVKD. The V gene lost 1 base and the J gene lost 4 bases, with 10 bases spanning the gap. As originally analysed: Amplifying reference gene primers gave estimates of nucleated cell counts. Assay used: immunoSEQ multiplex PCR; TCRdb lists only in-frame clones, some missing. V, J and clone size derive from that table, while D and trimming were established from the DNA sequence. The data contain about 60,000 clones, around 82% of them seen just once; the ten biggest clones take up 6.3%. This clone appeared a few times.

This chain connects TRBV10-3 to TRBJ1-2, with D unclear. The specimen sequenced was peripheral blood. This TCR derives from a human donor in a cohort sampled during active COVID-19. Here the CDR3 DNA reads TGTGCCATCAGTGAGTATGGACTTACCTATGGCTACACCTTC. Translating it yields CAISEYGLTYGYTF.